This T cell receptor beta chain was recovered during a study of regulatory T cells in long-lasting Graves disease. There are 11 residues in the CDR3. In germline, CDR1 is MDHEN, CDR2 SYDVKM. The V end was cut by 10 bases, the J end by 7 bases, with 11 bases between. Study outcomes and limitations: Possibly, accuracy suffered from the small sample size.

There are many counts of this clonotype. The antigen remains unidentified. Time point specified: newly diagnosed GD, antithyroid drugs for less than 3 months. Generation of the TCR library employed RNA extracted from PBMCs. Researchers made TCR beta libraries by using iRepertoire HTBI primers and running Arm-PCR on CDR3 regions. TCRdb re-analysed the multiplex PCR reads in MiXCR, keeping a single row per CDR3 protein. The table records about 460,000 distinct CDR3 sequences, 14% of them present only once. These data were also reused for a study on T cells in Graves' hyperthyroidism and ophthalmopathy. That study adds: Patients aged 18 to 65 had newly diagnosed hyperthyroidism that had lasted under 2 months. During a first-round RT-PCR of the TCR CDR3, the HTBI primer set was used.

V usage is TRBV28 and J usage is TRBJ1-5; weak D call: TRBD1 (5 bases). The receptor was derived from a woman aged 45-65 years with Graves disease. The material was peripheral blood mononuclear cells (PBMCs), obtained at new diagnosis, from a patient treated with antithyroid drugs. The CDR3 coding sequence is TGTGCCACCTTGGGGGAGCAGCCCCAGCATTTT. Translated: CATLGEQPQHF.